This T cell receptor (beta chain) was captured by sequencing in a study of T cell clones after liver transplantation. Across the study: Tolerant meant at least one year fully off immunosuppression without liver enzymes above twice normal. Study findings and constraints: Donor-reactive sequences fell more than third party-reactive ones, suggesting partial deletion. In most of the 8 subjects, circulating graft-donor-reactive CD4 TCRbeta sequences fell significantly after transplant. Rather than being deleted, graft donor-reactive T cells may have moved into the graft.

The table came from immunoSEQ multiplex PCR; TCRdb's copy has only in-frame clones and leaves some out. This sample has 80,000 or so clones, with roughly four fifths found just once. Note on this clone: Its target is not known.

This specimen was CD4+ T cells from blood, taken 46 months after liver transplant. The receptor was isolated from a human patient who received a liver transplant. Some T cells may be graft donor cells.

CDR3 nucleotide sequence: TGTGCCAGCAGTGGAGGGAGATATAGCAATCAGCCCCAGCATTTT. Protein sequence: CASSGGRYSNQPQHF. V usage is TRBV6-5 and J usage is TRBJ1-5; D gene ambiguous. This CDR3 comprises 15 residues. Germline CDR1 reads MNHEY; CDR2 reads SVGAGI. Trimming took off 5 bases at V and 0 bases at J, with 11 bases between the two ends.